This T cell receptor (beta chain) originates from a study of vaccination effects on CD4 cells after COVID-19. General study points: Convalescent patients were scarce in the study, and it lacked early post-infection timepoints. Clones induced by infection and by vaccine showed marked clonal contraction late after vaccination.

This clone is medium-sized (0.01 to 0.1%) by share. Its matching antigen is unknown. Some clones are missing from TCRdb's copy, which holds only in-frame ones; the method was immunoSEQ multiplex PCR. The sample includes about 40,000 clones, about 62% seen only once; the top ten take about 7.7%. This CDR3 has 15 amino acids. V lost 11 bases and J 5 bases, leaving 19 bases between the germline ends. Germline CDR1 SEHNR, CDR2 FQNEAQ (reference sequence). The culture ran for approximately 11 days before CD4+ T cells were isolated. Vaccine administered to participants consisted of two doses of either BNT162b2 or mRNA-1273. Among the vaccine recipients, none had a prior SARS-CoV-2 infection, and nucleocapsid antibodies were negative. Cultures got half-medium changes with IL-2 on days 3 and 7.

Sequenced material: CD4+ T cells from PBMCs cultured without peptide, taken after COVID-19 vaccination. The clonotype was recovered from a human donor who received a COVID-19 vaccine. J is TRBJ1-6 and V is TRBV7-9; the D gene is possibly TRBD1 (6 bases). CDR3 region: CAPPPGAKHNSPLHF. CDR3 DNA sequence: TGTGCCCCCCCGCCAGGGGCTAAACATAATTCACCCCTCCACTTT. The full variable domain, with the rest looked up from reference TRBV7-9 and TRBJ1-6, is DTGVSQNPRHKITKRGQNVTFRCDPISEHNRLYWYRQTLGQGPEFLTYFQNEAQLEKSRLLSDRFSAERPKGSFSTLEIQRTEQGDSAMYLCAPPPGAKHNSPLHFGNGTRLTVT.